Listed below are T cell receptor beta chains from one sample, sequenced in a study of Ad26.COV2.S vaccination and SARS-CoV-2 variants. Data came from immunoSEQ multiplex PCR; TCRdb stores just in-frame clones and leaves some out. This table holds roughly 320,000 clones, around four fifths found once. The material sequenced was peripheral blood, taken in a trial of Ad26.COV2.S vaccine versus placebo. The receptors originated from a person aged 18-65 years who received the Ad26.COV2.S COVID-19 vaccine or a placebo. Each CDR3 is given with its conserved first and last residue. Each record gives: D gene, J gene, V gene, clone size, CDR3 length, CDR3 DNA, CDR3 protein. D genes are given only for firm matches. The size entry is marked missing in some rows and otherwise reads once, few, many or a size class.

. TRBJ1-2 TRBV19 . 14 TGTGCCAGTAGTATGTATGGGAGTAGCTATGGCTACACCTTC CASSMYGSSYGYTF
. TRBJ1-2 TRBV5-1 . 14 TGCGCCAGCAGCCCCACCCTCGCTAACTATGGCTACACCTTC CASSPTLANYGYTF
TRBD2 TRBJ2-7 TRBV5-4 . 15 TGTGCCAGCAGCTCGTTAGCGGGGGGGACATACGAGCAGTACTTC CASSSLAGGTYEQYF
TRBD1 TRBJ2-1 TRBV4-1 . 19 TGCGCCAGCAGCCAAGAGATTCCAACAGGGGGGATCTCCTACAATGAGCAGTTCTTC CASSQEIPTGGISYNEQFF
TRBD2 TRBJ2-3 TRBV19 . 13 TGTGCCAGTAGTATTCGGGGGGCAGATACGCAGTATTTT CASSIRGADTQYF
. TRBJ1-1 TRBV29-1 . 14 TGCAGCGCTGTACCCATCAGGGGGAACACTGAAGCTTTCTTT CSAVPIRGNTEAFF
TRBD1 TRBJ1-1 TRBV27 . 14 TGTGCCAGCAGCGTCAGGGGGGGGAACACTGAAGCTTTCTTT CASSVRGGNTEAFF
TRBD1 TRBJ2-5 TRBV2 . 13 TGTGCCAGCAGTAGGGGGCGTGGAGAGACCCAGTACTTC CASSRGRGETQYF
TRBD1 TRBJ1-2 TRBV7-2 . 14 TGTGCCAGCAGCTCTAAGGCAGGGGGCTATGGCTACACCTTC CASSSKAGGYGYTF
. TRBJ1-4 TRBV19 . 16 TGTGCCAGTAGTATAGACTCCGCAACAACTAATGAAAAACTGTTTTTT CASSIDSATTNEKLFF
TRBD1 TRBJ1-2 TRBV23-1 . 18 TGCGCCAGCAGCGAGACCGGGACAGGGAGAATAATAGACTATGGCTACACCTTC CASSETGTGRIIDYGYTF
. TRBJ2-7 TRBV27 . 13 TGTGCCAGCAGCTTGGGGCACTCCTACGAGCAGTACTTC CASSLGHSYEQYF
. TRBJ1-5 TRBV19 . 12 TGTGCCAGTAGTACAAAAGGAGAGCCCCAGCATTTT CASSTKGEPQHF
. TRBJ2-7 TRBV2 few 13 TGTGCCAGCAGGGTCACACCCTCCTACGAGCAGTACTTC CASRVTPSYEQYF
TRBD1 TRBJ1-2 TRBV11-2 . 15 TGTGCCAGCAGCCGACGACAGGGGCCCACCGGGGGCTACACCTTC CASSRRQGPTGGYTF
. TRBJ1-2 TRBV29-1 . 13 TGCAGCGTTGAAGATTCGGGCAGTGAGGGCTACACCTTC CSVEDSGSEGYTF
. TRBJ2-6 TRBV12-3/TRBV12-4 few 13 TGTGCCATCGGGTTGTCTGGGGCCAACGTCCTGACTTTC CAIGLSGANVLTF
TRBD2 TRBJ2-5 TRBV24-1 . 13 TGTGCCACCAGCCACCCGGGAGGGGAGACCCAGTACTTC CATSHPGGETQYF
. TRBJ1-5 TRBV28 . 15 TGTGCCAGCAGTTTACCACCGCACCCCAATCAGCCCCAGCATTTT CASSLPPHPNQPQHF
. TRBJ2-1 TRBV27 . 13 TGTGCCAGCAGTTTTGGTCCCTACAATGAGCAGTTCTTC CASSFGPYNEQFF
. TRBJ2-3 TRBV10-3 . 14 TGTGCCATCAGTGAGTCGCCAAGCACAGATACGCAGTATTTT CAISESPSTDTQYF
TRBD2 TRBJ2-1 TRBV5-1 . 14 TGCGCCAGCAGCTTAGCGGGGGGGCTGAATGAGCAGTTCTTC CASSLAGGLNEQFF
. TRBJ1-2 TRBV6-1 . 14 TGTGCCAGCAGTGAATTGGAGGGAATCTATGGCTACACCTTC CASSELEGIYGYTF
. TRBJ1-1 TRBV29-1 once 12 TGCAGCGCGGGGGGACAGAACACTGAAGCTTTCTTT CSAGGQNTEAFF
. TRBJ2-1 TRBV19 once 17 TGTGCCAGTAGTATAGACAGAAGACCCCAAACCGCCAATGAGCAGTTCTTC CASSIDRRPQTANEQFF
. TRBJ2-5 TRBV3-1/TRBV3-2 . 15 TGTGCCAGCAGCCAGGGCGGCGGGGTAGTCGAGACCCAGTACTTC CASSQGGGVVETQYF
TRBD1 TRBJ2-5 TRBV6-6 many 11 TGTGCCAGCAGTAAGGGACAGGGGCCTTACTTC CASSKGQGPYF
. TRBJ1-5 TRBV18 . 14 TGTGCCAGCTCCCCGAGGACGGGGGCTCAGCCCCAGCATTTT CASSPRTGAQPQHF
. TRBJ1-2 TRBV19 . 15 TGTGCCAGTAGGCCGGTAACAGGATTAAACTATGGCTACACCTTC CASRPVTGLNYGYTF
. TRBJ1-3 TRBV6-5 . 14 TGTGCCAGCAGTTACTCCTCGGACACTATCCCCATATATTTT CASSYSSDTIPIYF
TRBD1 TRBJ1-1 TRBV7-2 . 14 TGTGCCAGCAGCCCCGGGACAGCAAACACTGAAGCTTTCTTT CASSPGTANTEAFF
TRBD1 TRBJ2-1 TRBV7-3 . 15 TGTGCCAGCAGCCCGGACAGGGCTTCCTACAATGAGCAGTTCTTC CASSPDRASYNEQFF
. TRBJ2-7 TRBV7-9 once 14 TGTGCCAGCAGCCCACTGGGCCCAACCTACGAGCAGTACTTC CASSPLGPTYEQYF
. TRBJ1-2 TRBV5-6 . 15 TGTGCCAGCAGCTGGGGGGACATTAATAACTATGGCTACACCTTC CASSWGDINNYGYTF
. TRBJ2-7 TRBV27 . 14 TGTGCCAGCAGTTCCTTTACAGGTGCCTACGAGCAGTACTTC CASSSFTGAYEQYF
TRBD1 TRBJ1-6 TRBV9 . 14 TGTGCCAGCAGCGTAGGGACAGGCCAATCACCCCTCCACTTT CASSVGTGQSPLHF
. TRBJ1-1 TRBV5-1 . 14 TGCGCCAGCAGCTTGGGGTCAGATTTCGCTGAAGCTTTCTTT CASSLGSDFAEAFF
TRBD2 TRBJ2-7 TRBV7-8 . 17 TGTGCCAGCAGCTGGACTAGCGGGGGTCCTCTCTTCTACGAGCAGTACTTC CASSWTSGGPLFYEQYF
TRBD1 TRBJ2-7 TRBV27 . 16 TGTGCCAGCAGTTTATCCCCGACAGGGTGGTCTCACGAGCAGTACTTC CASSLSPTGWSHEQYF
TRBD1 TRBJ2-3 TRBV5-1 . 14 TGCGCCAGCAGCTTGATGGGACAGTCAGATACGCAGTATTTT CASSLMGQSDTQYF
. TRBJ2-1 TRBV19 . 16 TGTGCCAGTAGTATAGTGTGGGATTCCTCCTACAATGAGCAGTTCTTC CASSIVWDSSYNEQFF
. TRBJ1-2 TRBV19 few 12 TGTGCCAGTAGTATCACAGGCTATGGCTACACCTTC CASSITGYGYTF
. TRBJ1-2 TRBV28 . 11 TGTGCCTCCAAGTCAAACTATGGCTACACCTTC CASKSNYGYTF
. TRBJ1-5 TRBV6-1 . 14 TGTGCCAGCAGGGGGATTATTAGCAATCAGCCCCAGCATTTT CASRGIISNQPQHF
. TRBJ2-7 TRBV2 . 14 TGTGCCAGCAGTACGACAGGATACTCCTACGAGCAGTACTTC CASSTTGYSYEQYF
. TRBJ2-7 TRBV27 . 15 TGTGCCAGCAGTTCCGGAGGAGGCTCTGACGGCGAGCAGTACTTC CASSSGGGSDGEQYF
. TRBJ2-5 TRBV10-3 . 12 TGTGCCATCAGTGAGTCGGGAGAGACCCAGTACTTC CAISESGETQYF
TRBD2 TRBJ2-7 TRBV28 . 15 TGTGCCAGCAGTGACGGGACTAGCGGGGTCTACGAGCAGTACTTC CASSDGTSGVYEQYF